This T cell receptor beta chain was recovered during a study of blood T cells in healthy people across ages. The CDR3 is 15 residues long. The V gene lost 5 bases and the J gene lost 5 bases, with 18 bases spanning the gap. Alongside a J-beta primer mix, a sample-barcoded 5' primer served in a second PCR lasting about 7 to 11 cycles. TCRdb reprocessed the 5' RACE reads with MiXCR, giving one entry per CDR3 protein. The table shows about 670,000 distinct CDR3 sequences, with 40% to 45% occurring only once. Sequenced material: blood. The TCR sequence derives from an elderly man in good health. The chain uses TRBV12-3 or TRBV12-4 and TRBJ2-5; maybe TRBD2 (6 bases). The CDR3 region is CASSPPRGLGETQYF. The CDR3 DNA follows: TGTGCCAGCAGTCCTCCGCGGGGCCTTGGGGAGACCCAGTACTTC.